These T cell receptor beta chains were read from a single sample in a study of cytomegalovirus exposure and HLA in healthy donors. Profiled with immunoSEQ multiplex PCR; TCRdb holds only in-frame clones, not every one. The sample contains roughly 34,000 clones, about 70% of which appear only once. Source material: PBMCs. These receptors were taken from a man in his forties in good health and CMV-seropositive. Both conserved end residues are part of each CDR3. D genes are given only for firm matches. Size is stated for part of the rows, as once, few or many counts, or as a class when the clone is expanded.

size	V	D	J	DNA	CDR3
-	TRBV2	-	TRBJ1-1	TGTGCCAGCAGTGAGTACGGGAACACTGAAGCTTTCTTT	CASSEYGNTEAFF
-	TRBV19	-	TRBJ1-1	TGTGCCAGTAGTCCAGGCGCTGAAGCTTTCTTT	CASSPGAEAFF
few	TRBV19	TRBD1	TRBJ2-2	TGTGCCAGTAGTACGGGACAGGGGGGCACCGGGGAGCTGTTTTTT	CASSTGQGGTGELFF
-	TRBV2	-	TRBJ1-5	TGTGCCAGCAGTGCAGGGAATCAGCCCCAGCATTTT	CASSAGNQPQHF
-	TRBV29-1	TRBD1	TRBJ1-1	TGCAGCGGTAAACGGGACAGCACTGAAGCTTTCTTT	CSGKRDSTEAFF
-	TRBV11-3	TRBD1	TRBJ2-2	TGTGCCAGCAAAGGGTTACAGGGGACGAACACCGGGGAGCTGTTTTTT	CASKGLQGTNTGELFF
-	TRBV5-1	TRBD1	TRBJ2-7	TGCGCCAGCTACTCAGGGGGAGCGACCTACGAGCAGTACTTC	CASYSGGATYEQYF
few	TRBV5-1	-	TRBJ2-7	TGCGCCAGCAGCTTGGCCAAGGGGTCCTCCTACGAGCAGTACTTC	CASSLAKGSSYEQYF
few	TRBV14	-	TRBJ2-5	TGTGCCAGCAGCCCTCGACAGGTTCTTCTCCGGGAGACCCAGTACTTC	CASSPRQVLLRETQYF
-	TRBV19	TRBD1	TRBJ1-2	TGTGCCAGTAGTATAACGACAGGGTATGGCTACACCTTC	CASSITTGYGYTF
-	TRBV9	-	TRBJ2-2	TGTGCCAGCAGCGTAGAACTGAACACCGGGGAGCTGTTTTTT	CASSVELNTGELFF
-	TRBV5-6	TRBD2	TRBJ2-3	TGTGCCAGCAGCTCGGAACTAGCGGGAAACACAGATACGCAGTATTTT	CASSSELAGNTDTQYF
-	TRBV14	TRBD2	TRBJ2-1	TGTGCCAGCAGCCAAGTAAGAGCGGGGGCATACAATGAGCAGTTCTTC	CASSQVRAGAYNEQFF
-	TRBV6-1	-	TRBJ2-2	TGTGCCAGCTTACCGGGGACGAACACCGGGGAGCTGTTTTTT	CASLPGTNTGELFF
-	TRBV5-1	TRBD1	TRBJ1-1	TGCGCCAACCCCAGACGAGACAGGGTCGGTGAAGCTTTCTTT	CANPRRDRVGEAFF
-	TRBV7-9	-	TRBJ1-1	TGTTCCAGCAGCACATGGTCGTCCGAAGCTTTCTTT	CSSSTWSSEAFF
-	TRBV23-1	-	TRBJ2-3	TGCGCCAGCAGTCAATCGGGAAGCGGATGCACAGATACGCAGTATTTT	CASSQSGSGCTDTQYF
-	TRBV7-9	TRBD2	TRBJ2-1	TGTGCCAGCAGTTTAAGAGGGGAGCTAGCGGGGGGCCTTTACAATGAGCAGTTCTTC	CASSLRGELAGGLYNEQFF
-	TRBV4-1	-	TRBJ1-2	TGCGCCGGCAGCCAAGATCCAGGGTATGGCTACACCTTC	CAGSQDPGYGYTF
-	TRBV7-9	-	TRBJ2-7	TGTGCCAGCGGGGGGGCGGTCGACGAGCAGTACTTC	CASGGAVDEQYF
-	TRBV2	TRBD1	TRBJ1-5	TGTGCCAGCAGGGGCACGACAGGGATTCAGCCCCAGCATTTT	CASRGTTGIQPQHF
-	TRBV25-1	TRBD1	TRBJ1-1	TGTGCCAGCAGTGGCCGGACAGGGGGCGGTGGCACTGAAGCTTTCTTT	CASSGRTGGGGTEAFF